This TCR beta chain was sequenced for a study of blood T cell repertoires in COVID-19 (dated by TCRdb to 2020 to 2022). Context from the whole study: Collaborator samples came from the United States, Italy and Spain and covered acute and convalescent phases of COVID-19. The material from the prospective study consisted of cDNA or gDNA derived from T cells, B-cell-depleted T cells, or PBMCs. Deeply sampled blood TCRbeta repertoires from subjects exposed to, actively infected with, or recovered from COVID-19 were included in the dataset. The repertoires were released in a freely available public database meant as a resource for research on the immune response to SARS-CoV-2. The samples were drawn from the first 160 participants of the ongoing ImmuneRACE study and from 1,254 subjects provided by 6 global collaborators. The sample metadata nearly always contained a de-identified subject ID, COVID-19 status, age in years and sex. Where available, HLA class I and class II types were obtained from metadata supplied by the sample provider rather than from assay-based typing.

The paper as a whole reports these results and caveats: The quantity of clinical and demographic metadata differed by source and by participant and was supplied without curation.

Participants in the prospective study were enrolled through a virtual design, were aged roughly 18 to 100 years, and lived in about 25 United States geographic areas. Cohort assignment in the prospective study relied on participant-reported clinical history from a screening survey and a study questionnaire. Recovered participants in ImmuneRACE Cohort 3 were defined as having two consecutive negative NP/OP PCR tests, clearance from a healthcare professional, or resolution of symptoms. In the prospective study, mobile phlebotomists collected whole blood, serum and a nasopharyngeal or oropharyngeal swab from each participant. Over an approximately 2-month period, participants in the prospective study had the option of providing additional blood draws and questionnaires. Before DNA extraction, prospective study blood samples were shipped either frozen or at room temperature. The germline V gene encodes CDR1 KGHSH and CDR2 LQKENI. The CDR3 holds 14 amino acids from the cysteine to the phenylalanine. The entry retains the CDR3 DNA only, 42 bases that are in frame from base 1. The trim is 1 base for V and 1 base for J, with a gap of 7 bases between the germline ends.

A few counts support this clone. The clone's antigen remains unknown. Base quality data are lacking; no much larger clone is found one base away. TCRbeta CDR3 regions were amplified from genomic DNA by means of the immunoSEQ Assay, a bias-controlled multiplex PCR. As for the authors' bioinformatics: Within the assay, amplification of reference gene primers was used to estimate how many nucleated cells each sample contained. To quantify the absolute abundance of each unique TCRbeta CDR3 rearrangement, sequence reads were collapsed and filtered. For each sample, productive Simpson clonality was calculated as the square root of Simpson's diversity index over productive rearrangements. The table was pulled from immuneACCESS by TCRdb, which kept in-frame rearrangements only. Such tables lose some clones; where checked, under half of the loss comes from unresolved V genes, and the rest has no known cause. For V, J and clone size, that table is used; D and trimming come from the DNA. The sample profile shows a few hundred thousand clones; around 86% of them were found once. The top ten constitute about 5.4% of the sample.

The chain was built from TRBV18 and TRBJ1-1, with the D gene not clear enough to name. The source is a woman aged 45-60 years who had recovered from COVID-19. Sequencing input: PBMCs or T cells enriched from blood (not recorded which). The sequenced DNA is TGTGCCAGCTCACCACAAGAGCGGAACACTGAAGCTTTCTTT. This translates into CASSPQERNTEAFF.